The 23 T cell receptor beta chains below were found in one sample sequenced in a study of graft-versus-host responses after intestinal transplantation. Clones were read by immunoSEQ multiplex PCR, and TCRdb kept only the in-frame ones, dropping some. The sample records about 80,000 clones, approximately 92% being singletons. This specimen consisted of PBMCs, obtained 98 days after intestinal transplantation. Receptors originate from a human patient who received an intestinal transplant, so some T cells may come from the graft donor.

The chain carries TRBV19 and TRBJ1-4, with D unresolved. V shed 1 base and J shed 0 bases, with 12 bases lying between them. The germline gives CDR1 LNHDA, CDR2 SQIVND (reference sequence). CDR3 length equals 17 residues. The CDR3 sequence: CASSIGPAWATNEKLFF. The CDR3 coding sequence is TGTGCCAGTAGTATAGGTCCAGCTTGGGCAACTAATGAAAAACTGTTTTTT. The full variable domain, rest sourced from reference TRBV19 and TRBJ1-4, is DGGITQSPKYLFRKEGQNVTLSCEQNLNHDAMYWYRQDPGQGLRLIYYSQIVNDFQKGDIAEGYSVSREKKESFPLTVTSAQKNPTAFYLCASSIGPAWATNEKLFFGSGTQLSVL.

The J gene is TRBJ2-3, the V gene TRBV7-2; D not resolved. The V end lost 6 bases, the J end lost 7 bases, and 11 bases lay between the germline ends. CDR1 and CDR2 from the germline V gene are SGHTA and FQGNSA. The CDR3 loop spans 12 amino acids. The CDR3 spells CASRSEANTQYF. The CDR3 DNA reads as TGTGCCAGCAGATCCGAAGCTAATACGCAGTATTTT.

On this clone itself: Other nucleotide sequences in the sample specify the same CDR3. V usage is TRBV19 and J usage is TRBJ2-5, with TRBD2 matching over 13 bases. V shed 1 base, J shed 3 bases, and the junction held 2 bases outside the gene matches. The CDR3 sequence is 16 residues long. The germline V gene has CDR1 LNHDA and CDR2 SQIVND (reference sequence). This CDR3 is CASSIGTSGRKETQYF. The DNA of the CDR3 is TGTGCCAGTAGTATAGGGACTAGCGGGAGAAAAGAGACCCAGTACTTC.

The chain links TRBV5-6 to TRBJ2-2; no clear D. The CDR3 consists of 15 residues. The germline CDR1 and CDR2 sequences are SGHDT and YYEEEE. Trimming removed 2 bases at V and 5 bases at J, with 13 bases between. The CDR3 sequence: CASSLGTVGTGELFF. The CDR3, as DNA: TGTGCCAGCAGCTTAGGAACAGTCGGAACCGGGGAGCTGTTTTTT.

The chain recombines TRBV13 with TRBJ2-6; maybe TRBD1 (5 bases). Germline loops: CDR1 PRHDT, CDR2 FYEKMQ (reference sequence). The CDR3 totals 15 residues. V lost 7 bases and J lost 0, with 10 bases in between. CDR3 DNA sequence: TGTGCCAGCAAGTCTACAGGCTCTGGGGCCAACGTCCTGACTTTC. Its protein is CASKSTGSGANVLTF.

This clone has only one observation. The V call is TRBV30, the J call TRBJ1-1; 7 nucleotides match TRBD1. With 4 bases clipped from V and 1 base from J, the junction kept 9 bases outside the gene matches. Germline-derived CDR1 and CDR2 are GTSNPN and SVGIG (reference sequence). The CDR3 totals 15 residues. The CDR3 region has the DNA TGTGCCTGGATGTACAGGGGTTTAGGGAACACTGAAGCTTTCTTT. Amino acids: CAWMYRGLGNTEAFF. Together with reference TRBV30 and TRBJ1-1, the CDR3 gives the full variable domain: SQTIHQWPATLVQPVGSPLSLECTVEGTSNPNLYWYRQAAGRGLQLLFYSVGIGQISSEVPQNLSASRPQDRQFILSSKKLLLSDSGFYLCAWMYRGLGNTEAFFGQGTRLTVV.

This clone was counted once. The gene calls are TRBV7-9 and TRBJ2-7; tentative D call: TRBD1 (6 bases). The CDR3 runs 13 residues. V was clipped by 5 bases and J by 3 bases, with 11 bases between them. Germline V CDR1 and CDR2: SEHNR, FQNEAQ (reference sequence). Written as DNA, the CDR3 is TGTGCCAGCAGCCACAACAGGGACTACGAGCAGTACTTC. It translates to CASSHNRDYEQYF.

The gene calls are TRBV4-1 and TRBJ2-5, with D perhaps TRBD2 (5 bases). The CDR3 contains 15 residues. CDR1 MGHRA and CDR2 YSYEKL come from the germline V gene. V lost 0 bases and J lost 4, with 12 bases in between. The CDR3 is CASSQDESRGETQYF. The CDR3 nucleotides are TGCGCCAGCAGCCAAGATGAGAGTCGGGGAGAGACCCAGTACTTC.

CDR3 amino acids: CAWSSGVNTEAFF. Here the CDR3 DNA reads TGTGCCTGGAGTTCAGGGGTTAACACTGAAGCTTTCTTT. V usage is TRBV30 and J usage is TRBJ1-1; a weak D match, TRBD1 (6 bases). The CDR3 is 13 residues long. Germline values: CDR1 GTSNPN, CDR2 SVGIG (reference sequence). V was pared by 2 bases and J by 2 bases, with 9 bases between. Full variable domain (remainder filled in from reference TRBV30 and TRBJ1-1): SQTIHQWPATLVQPVGSPLSLECTVEGTSNPNLYWYRQAAGRGLQLLFYSVGIGQISSEVPQNLSASRPQDRQFILSSKKLLLSDSGFYLCAWSSGVNTEAFFGQGTRLTVV.

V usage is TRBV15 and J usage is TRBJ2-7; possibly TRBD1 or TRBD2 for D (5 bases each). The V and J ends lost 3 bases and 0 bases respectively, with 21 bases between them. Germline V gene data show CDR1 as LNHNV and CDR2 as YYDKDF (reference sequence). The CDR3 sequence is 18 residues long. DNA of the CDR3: TGTGCCACCAGCAGCGGGGCTGGGTATCCTTCGTACTCCTACGAGCAGTACTTC. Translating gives CATSSGAGYPSYSYEQYF.

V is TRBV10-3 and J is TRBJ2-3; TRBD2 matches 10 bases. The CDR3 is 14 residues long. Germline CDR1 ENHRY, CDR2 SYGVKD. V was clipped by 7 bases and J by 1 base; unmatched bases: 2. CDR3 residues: CAITGTSGTDTQYF. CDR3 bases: TGTGCCATCACGGGGACTAGCGGCACAGATACGCAGTATTTT.

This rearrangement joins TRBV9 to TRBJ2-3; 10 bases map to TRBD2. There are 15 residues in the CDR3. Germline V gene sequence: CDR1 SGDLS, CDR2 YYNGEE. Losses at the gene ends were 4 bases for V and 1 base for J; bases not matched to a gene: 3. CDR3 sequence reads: CASSRSGGRTDTQYF. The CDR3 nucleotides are TGTGCCAGCAGCCGTAGCGGGGGGCGCACAGATACGCAGTATTTT.

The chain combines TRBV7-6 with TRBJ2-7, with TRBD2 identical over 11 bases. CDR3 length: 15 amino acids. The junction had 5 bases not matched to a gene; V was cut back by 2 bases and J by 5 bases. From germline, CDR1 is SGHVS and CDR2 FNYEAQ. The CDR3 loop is CASSLSTSGSHEQYF. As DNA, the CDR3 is TGTGCCAGCAGCTTAAGCACTAGCGGGAGCCACGAGCAGTACTTC.

CDR3 sequence (DNA): TGTGCCAGCAGCCCTGAAGGGAGCTCCTACAATGAGCAGTTCTTC. It is translated as CASSPEGSSYNEQFF. This chain joins TRBV9 and TRBJ2-1; D is perhaps TRBD2 (5 bases). Germline V gene data show CDR1 as SGDLS and CDR2 as YYNGEE. CDR3 size: 15 residues. With 4 bases removed from V and 0 bases from J, the gap between germline ends came to 11 bases. Looking up the rest from reference TRBV9 and TRBJ2-1 gives the full variable domain: DSGVTQTPKHLITATGQRVTLRCSPRSGDLSVYWYQQSLDQGLQFLIQYYNGEERAKGNILERFSAQQFPDLHSELNLSSLELGDSALYFCASSPEGSSYNEQFFGPGTRLTVL.

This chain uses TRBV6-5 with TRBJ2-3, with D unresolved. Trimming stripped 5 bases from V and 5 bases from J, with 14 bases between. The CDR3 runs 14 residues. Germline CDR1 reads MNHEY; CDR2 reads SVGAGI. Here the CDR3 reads CASSEPGLGDTQYF. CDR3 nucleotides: TGTGCCAGCAGTGAACCAGGTTTAGGAGATACGCAGTATTTT.

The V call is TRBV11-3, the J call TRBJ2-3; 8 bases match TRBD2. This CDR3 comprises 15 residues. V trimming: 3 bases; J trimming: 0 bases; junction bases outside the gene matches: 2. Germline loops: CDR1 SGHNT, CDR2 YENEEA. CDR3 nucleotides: TGTGCCAGCAGCTTTGGCGGGAGGAGCACAGATACGCAGTATTTT. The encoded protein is CASSFGGRSTDTQYF.

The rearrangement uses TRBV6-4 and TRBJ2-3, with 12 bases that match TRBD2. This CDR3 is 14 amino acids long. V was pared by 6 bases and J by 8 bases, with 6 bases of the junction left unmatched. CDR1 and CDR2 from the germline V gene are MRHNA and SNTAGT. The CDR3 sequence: CASSDGLAGFTQYF. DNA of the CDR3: TGTGCCAGCAGCGATGGACTAGCGGGGTTTACGCAGTATTTT.

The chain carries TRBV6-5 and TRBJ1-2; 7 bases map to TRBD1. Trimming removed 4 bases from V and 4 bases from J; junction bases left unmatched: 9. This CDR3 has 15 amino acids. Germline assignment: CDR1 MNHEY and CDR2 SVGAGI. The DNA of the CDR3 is TGTGCCAGCAGTTTTACAACAGGGACAGTCTATGGCTACACCTTC. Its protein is CASSFTTGTVYGYTF.

CDR3 protein: CASSSRTGGWDTQYF. CDR3 DNA: TGTGCCAGCAGCTCTAGGACAGGGGGCTGGGATACGCAGTATTTT. The chain couples TRBV7-9 to TRBJ2-3; 11 positions agree with TRBD1. This CDR3 contains 15 residues. In germline, CDR1 is SEHNR, CDR2 FQNEAQ (reference sequence). V was pared by 4 bases and J by 6 bases, with 6 bases of the junction left unmatched.

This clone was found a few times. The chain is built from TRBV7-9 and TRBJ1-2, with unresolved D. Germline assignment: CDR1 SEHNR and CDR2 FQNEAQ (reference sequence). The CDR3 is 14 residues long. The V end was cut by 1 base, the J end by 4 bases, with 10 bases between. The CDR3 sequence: CASSLGPDPYGYTF. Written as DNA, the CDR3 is TGTGCCAGCAGCTTAGGTCCTGATCCCTATGGCTACACCTTC.

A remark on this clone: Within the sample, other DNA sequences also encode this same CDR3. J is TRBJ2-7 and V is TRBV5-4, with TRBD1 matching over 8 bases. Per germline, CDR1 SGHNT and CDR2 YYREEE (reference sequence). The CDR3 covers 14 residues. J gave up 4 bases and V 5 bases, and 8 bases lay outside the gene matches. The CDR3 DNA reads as TGTGCCAGCAGTTCTGGACAGGGCGGTTACGAGCAGTACTTC. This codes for CASSSGQGGYEQYF.

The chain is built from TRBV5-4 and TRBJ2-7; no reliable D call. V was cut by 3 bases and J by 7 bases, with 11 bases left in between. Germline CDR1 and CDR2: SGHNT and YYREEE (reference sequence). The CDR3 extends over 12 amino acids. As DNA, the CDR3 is TGTGCCAGCAGCTCCCCGTCCCTGGAGCAGTACTTC. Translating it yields CASSSPSLEQYF.

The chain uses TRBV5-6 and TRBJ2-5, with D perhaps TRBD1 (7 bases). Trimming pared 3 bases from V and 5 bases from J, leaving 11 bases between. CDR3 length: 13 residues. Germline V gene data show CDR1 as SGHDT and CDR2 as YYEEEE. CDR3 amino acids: CASSSTGRETQYF. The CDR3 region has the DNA TGTGCCAGCAGCTCGACAGGGAGGGAGACCCAGTACTTC.